This record concerns one T cell receptor beta chain sequence. The antigen is undetermined. Germline V CDR1 and CDR2: MNHEY, SMNVEV (reference sequence). This CDR3 has 16 residues. V was pared by 4 bases and J by 2 bases, with 17 bases between. TCRdb keeps only in-frame clones here, not all; method: immunoSEQ multiplex PCR. The sample lists about 200,000 clones, approximately 89% occurring once. These data belong to a study of T cell responses to AZD1222 COVID-19 vaccine. Study-wide findings and caveats: Dominant CD4 TCR responses targeted spike regions 160-218 and 743-854. The study reported that nearly half of spike-specific TCRs target unmutated variant regions.

The chain is built from TRBV27 and TRBJ1-2; tentatively, D is TRBD1 (6 bases). Here the sequenced sample was peripheral blood, taken 28 days after the second AZD1222 dose. The clonotype was recovered from an adult who received the AZD1222 COVID-19 vaccine. The CDR3 loop is CASSWAGTQKNYGYTF. In DNA form, the CDR3 reads TGTGCCAGCAGTTGGGCAGGGACACAAAAAAACTATGGCTACACCTTC.